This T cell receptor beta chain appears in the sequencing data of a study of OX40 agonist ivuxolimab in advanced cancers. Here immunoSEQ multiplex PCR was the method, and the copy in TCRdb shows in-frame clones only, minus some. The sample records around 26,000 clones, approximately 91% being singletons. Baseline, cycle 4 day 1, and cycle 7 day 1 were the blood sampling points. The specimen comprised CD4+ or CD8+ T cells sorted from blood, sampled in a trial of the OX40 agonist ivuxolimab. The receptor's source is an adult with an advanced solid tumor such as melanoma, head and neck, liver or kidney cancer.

CDR3 in amino acids: CASSKRGSGGWFLSTDTQYF. Here the CDR3 DNA reads TGTGCCAGCAGCAAAAGGGGTAGCGGGGGATGGTTTCTGAGCACAGATACGCAGTATTTT. This chain uses TRBV21-1 with TRBJ2-3; no check of the table's D call, TRBD2, against the DNA was made. TRBV21-1 is a pseudogene segment. The CDR3 has 20 amino acids.